The 10 T cell receptor beta chains reported below all come from one sample, sequenced in a study of OX40 agonist ivuxolimab in advanced cancers. The repertoire was sequenced with immunoSEQ multiplex PCR; TCRdb's copy has only in-frame clones and lacks some. The sample contains tens of thousands of clones, approximately 92% of which appear only once. Material: CD4+ or CD8+ T cells sorted from blood, obtained in a trial of the OX40 agonist ivuxolimab. The source is an adult with an advanced solid tumor such as melanoma, head and neck, liver or kidney cancer.

The chain has TRBV27 and TRBJ1-5, with TRBD1 identical over 7 bases. CDR3 length: 15 residues. Losses at the gene ends were 2 bases for V and 5 bases for J; bases not matched to a gene: 6. The V gene's germline CDR1 is MNHEY and CDR2 SMNVEV (reference sequence). Here the CDR3 reads CASSLVGGAHQPQHF. CDR3 DNA sequence: TGTGCCAGCAGTTTAGTAGGGGGCGCCCATCAGCCCCAGCATTTT.

The chain carries TRBV10-3 and TRBJ2-1; 9 bases agree with TRBD2. J lost 5 bases, V lost 6 bases, and 2 bases had no gene match. Germline values: CDR1 ENHRY, CDR2 SYGVKD. This CDR3 is 13 amino acids long. The CDR3 sequence: CAIRGLANNEQFF. The DNA of the CDR3 is TGTGCCATCAGAGGACTAGCGAACAATGAGCAGTTCTTC.

Details on this clone: Distinct nucleotide sequences in the sample also encode this CDR3. CDR3 loop: CASSLVGREADTQYF. In DNA, the CDR3 is TGTGCCAGCAGCTTAGTTGGGCGGGAGGCAGATACGCAGTATTTT. The chain links TRBV7-2 to TRBJ2-3, with TRBD2 identical over 8 bases. CDR1 is SGHTA and CDR2 is FQGNSA in the germline V gene. CDR3 length: 15 residues. Trimming took 1 base from V and 4 from J; bases not matched to a gene: 4.

The chain joins TRBV19 to TRBJ2-3, with D perhaps TRBD2 (7 bases). Trimming shortened V by 1 base and J by 4 bases, and 12 bases separated the two germline ends. The germline CDR1 and CDR2 sequences are LNHDA and SQIVND (reference sequence). This CDR3 has 15 amino acids. The CDR3 DNA follows: TGTGCCAGTAGTATAGGGGGGGGCTATGCAGATACGCAGTATTTT. Its protein product is CASSIGGGYADTQYF.

This chain uses TRBV27 with TRBJ1-2, with TRBD1 matching over 12 bases. The CDR3 is made up of 14 amino acids. The trim removed 6 bases at V and 7 bases at J, leaving 6 bases unmatched. Germline V lookup: CDR1 MNHEY, CDR2 SMNVEV (reference sequence). The CDR3 protein is CASRPGTGGGGYTF. CDR3 coding DNA: TGTGCCAGCAGACCCGGGACAGGGGGCGGTGGCTACACCTTC.

The chain employs TRBV7-9 and TRBJ2-1; 9 nucleotides match TRBD2. The trim removed 5 bases at V and 4 bases at J, leaving 6 bases unmatched. The CDR3 is made up of 15 amino acids. Germline V gene sequence: CDR1 SEHNR, CDR2 FQNEAQ (reference sequence). The CDR3 spells CASSTGAGGYNEQFF. Written as DNA, the CDR3 is TGTGCCAGCAGCACAGGGGCGGGAGGGTACAATGAGCAGTTCTTC.

V and J are TRBV11-2 and TRBJ2-3; no clear D gene. There are 14 residues in the CDR3. In germline, CDR1 is SGHAT, CDR2 FQNNGV. V was trimmed by 1 base and J by 6 bases, leaving 11 bases between them. In nucleotides, the CDR3 is TGTGCCAGCAGCTTAGCTAGTATTTTGGATACGCAGTATTTT. It yields the protein CASSLASILDTQYF.

The chain carries TRBV28 and TRBJ1-1; D remains unclear. The length of the CDR3 is 13 residues. The V end was cut by 6 bases, the J end by 4 bases, with 12 bases between. Germline-derived CDR1 and CDR2 are MDHEN and SYDVKM. The CDR3 protein is CASSADLLTEAFF. CDR3 nucleotide sequence: TGTGCCAGCAGCGCTGACCTCCTCACTGAAGCTTTCTTT.

The genes are TRBV28 and TRBJ2-5; TRBD2 matches at 8 bases. Gene TRBJ2-7 matches the end of the DNA better, so the J call may be wrong. There are 14 residues in the CDR3. Germline V gene lookup returns CDR1 MDHEN and CDR2 SYDVKM. The CDR3 region has the DNA TGTGCCCACAACGGTCGGACTAGCACCTACGAGCAGTACTTC. Its protein is CAHNGRTSTYEQYF.

The chain uses TRBV27 and TRBJ1-2; 8 bases map to TRBD1. Germline V gene lookup returns CDR1 MNHEY and CDR2 SMNVEV (reference sequence). V was clipped by 7 bases and J by 7 bases; unmatched bases: 14. The CDR3 loop spans 15 amino acids. CDR3 sequence: CASKWFAGQGGGYTF. CDR3 coding DNA: TGTGCCAGCAAGTGGTTCGCCGGACAGGGAGGTGGCTACACCTTC.